A selection of T cell receptor beta chains follows, all from one sample in a study of CD4 T cells in relation to SARS-CoV-2 and coronaviruses. No antigen is known for these receptors. The protocol was immunoSEQ multiplex PCR, while the TCRdb copy is restricted to in-frame clones and leaves out a portion. The sample shows around 11,000 clones, approximately 69% of them seen only once. The sample was CD4+ T cells from PBMCs, cultured in vitro. Receptors were obtained from a human donor in good health. The CDR3 runs from the conserved cysteine through the conserved F or W. The order of the fields is V gene, J gene, D gene, clone size, CDR3 DNA, CDR3 protein. The D gene is left open where the match is weak. Clone sizes are given selectively: once, few, many, or a class where the clone is expanded.

V: TRBV13
J: TRBJ2-3
D: .
size: .
DNA: TGTGCCAGCAGCTCTGACCCAATTCGGTGGGGGGTCACAGATACGCAGTATTTT
CDR3: CASSSDPIRWGVTDTQYF

V: TRBV12-5
J: TRBJ2-3
D: TRBD1
size: .
DNA: TGTGCTAGTGGTTTGGGTATAGGGGGCTTGGGAGATACGCAGTATTTT
CDR3: CASGLGIGGLGDTQYF

V: TRBV6-2/TRBV6-3
J: TRBJ1-5
D: .
size: .
DNA: TGTGCCAGCAGTTACAGGACTCCCGTTGGGCAGCCCCAGCATTTT
CDR3: CASSYRTPVGQPQHF

V: TRBV19
J: TRBJ1-5
D: .
size: .
DNA: TGTGCCAGTAGTGGTGACAGGAAAAATCAGCCCCAGCATTTT
CDR3: CASSGDRKNQPQHF

V: TRBV9
J: TRBJ2-3
D: TRBD2
size: .
DNA: TGTGCCAGCAGCCTCGGGACTAGCGGGGGATTCACAGATACGCAGTATTTT
CDR3: CASSLGTSGGFTDTQYF

V: TRBV5-6
J: TRBJ2-7
D: TRBD2
size: .
DNA: TGTGCCAGCAGCTCACTAGCGGGTGATTACGAGCAGTACTTC
CDR3: CASSSLAGDYEQYF

V: TRBV29-1
J: TRBJ1-1
D: .
size: .
DNA: TGCAGCGTTCGTCGACAGGCTGGGGACACTGAAGCTTTCTTT
CDR3: CSVRRQAGDTEAFF

V: TRBV9
J: TRBJ2-5
D: TRBD2
size: .
DNA: TGTGCCAGCACGGGCGGGAGGGCCCAAGAGACCCAGTACTTC
CDR3: CASTGGRAQETQYF

V: TRBV14
J: TRBJ2-6
D: .
size: .
DNA: TGTGCCAGCAGCCAATTTCAACGGAGCCCAAGAGCTGGGGCCAACGTCCTGACTTTC
CDR3: CASSQFQRSPRAGANVLTF

V: TRBV19
J: TRBJ1-5
D: TRBD1
size: .
DNA: TGTGCCAGTAGTTTGGCAGGGGGTCTTAAGCAGCCCCAGCATTTT
CDR3: CASSLAGGLKQPQHF

V: TRBV7-8
J: TRBJ1-5
D: .
size: .
DNA: TGTGCCAGCAGCTTCGGTCTCAATCAGCCCCAGCATTTT
CDR3: CASSFGLNQPQHF

V: TRBV10-2
J: TRBJ1-5
D: .
size: .
DNA: TGCGCCAGCAGTGAGTCTAAGGCTGGCAATCAGCCCCAGCATTTT
CDR3: CASSESKAGNQPQHF

V: TRBV18
J: TRBJ2-5
D: .
size: .
DNA: TGTGCCAGCTCACCAACGGGGAAAGAGACCCAGTACTTC
CDR3: CASSPTGKETQYF

V: TRBV6-5
J: TRBJ2-7
D: .
size: .
DNA: TGTGCCAGCAGTTACTTGGCCAGAGACTACGAGCAGTACTTC
CDR3: CASSYLARDYEQYF

V: TRBV5-5
J: TRBJ1-3
D: .
size: hyperexpanded
DNA: TGTGCCAGCAGCTTGTACTCTGGAAACACCATATATTTT
CDR3: CASSLYSGNTIYF

V: TRBV11-2
J: TRBJ2-5
D: TRBD2
size: .
DNA: TGTGCCAGCAGCTCGAGGACTAGCGGGGCCAGGGAGACCCAGTACTTC
CDR3: CASSSRTSGARETQYF

V: TRBV3-1/TRBV3-2
J: TRBJ1-6
D: .
size: .
DNA: TGTGCCAGCAGCCAAGATGTCAGGGAGAATTCACCCCTCCACTTT
CDR3: CASSQDVRENSPLHF

V: TRBV7-9
J: TRBJ1-4
D: TRBD1
size: .
DNA: TGTGCCAGCAGCCCCTTGGACAGGGGAAGAGAAAAACTGTTTTTT
CDR3: CASSPLDRGREKLFF

V: TRBV4-3
J: TRBJ1-1
D: .
size: .
DNA: TGCGCCAGCAGCCAAGAGGAGGAGAACACTGAAGCTTTCTTT
CDR3: CASSQEEENTEAFF

V: TRBV5-1
J: TRBJ1-2
D: .
size: .
DNA: TGCGCCAGCAGCCCGGACGGCGGAATGTTTGTCACCTTC
CDR3: CASSPDGGMFVTF

V: TRBV3-1/TRBV3-2
J: TRBJ2-7
D: .
size: few
DNA: TGTGCCAGCAGCCTCGGGGGCGGCGAGCAGTACTTC
CDR3: CASSLGGGEQYF

V: TRBV18
J: TRBJ2-5
D: .
size: .
DNA: TGTGCCAGCTCACCACGGGATCCGGAGACCCAGTACTTC
CDR3: CASSPRDPETQYF

V: TRBV5-1
J: TRBJ1-6
D: .
size: .
DNA: TGCGCCAGCAGCTTCCTTGATAATTCACCCCTCCACTTT
CDR3: CASSFLDNSPLHF

V: TRBV7-2
J: TRBJ2-6
D: TRBD1
size: .
DNA: TGTGCCAGCAGCTTGACAGGGGGCGGGGCCAACGTCCTGACTTTC
CDR3: CASSLTGGGANVLTF

V: TRBV7-2
J: TRBJ2-7
D: TRBD2
size: .
DNA: TGTGCCAGCAGCCCGCTGGCCGGGACTAGCGGCTACGAGCAGTACTTC
CDR3: CASSPLAGTSGYEQYF

V: TRBV2
J: TRBJ2-7
D: TRBD2
size: .
DNA: TGTGCCAGCAGCGGGGGACTAGCGGGGATCTACGAGCAGTACTTC
CDR3: CASSGGLAGIYEQYF

V: TRBV7-8
J: TRBJ2-5
D: .
size: .
DNA: TGTGCCAGCAGCTCCCGGTGGGGGACACAAGAGACCCAGTACTTC
CDR3: CASSSRWGTQETQYF

V: TRBV9
J: TRBJ2-2
D: .
size: .
DNA: TGTGCCAGCAGCGTGACGGGGGACCTCACCGGGGAGCTGTTTTTT
CDR3: CASSVTGDLTGELFF

V: TRBV27
J: TRBJ1-6
D: .
size: .
DNA: TGTGCCAGCAGTTTGAGACCATATAATTCACCCCTCCACTTT
CDR3: CASSLRPYNSPLHF

V: TRBV19
J: TRBJ2-1
D: .
size: .
DNA: TGTGCCAGTAGTATCCTGACCTACAATGAGCAGTTCTTC
CDR3: CASSILTYNEQFF

V: TRBV24-1
J: TRBJ2-5
D: TRBD2
size: once
DNA: TGTGCCACCGCGAAGGAGTGGGAGGCGGGGGGGGGCCGTTGGGCCCAGTACTTC
CDR3: CATAKEWEAGGGRWAQYF

V: TRBV11-2
J: TRBJ2-1
D: TRBD1
size: .
DNA: TGTGCCAGCAGCTTGGACAGGGGGCCTCGTGAGCAGTTCTTC
CDR3: CASSLDRGPREQFF

V: TRBV7-2
J: TRBJ1-1
D: .
size: .
DNA: TGTGCCAGCAGCTTAGCACATAGCCTTGAAGCTTTCTTT
CDR3: CASSLAHSLEAFF

V: TRBV10-3
J: TRBJ2-5
D: .
size: .
DNA: TGTGCCATCAGTGTCGGAGGTGCCCAAGAGACCCAGTACTTC
CDR3: CAISVGGAQETQYF

V: TRBV28
J: TRBJ2-7
D: TRBD1
size: .
DNA: TGTGCCAGCAGACCTCCAGGGGGATCCTACGAGCAGTACTTC
CDR3: CASRPPGGSYEQYF

V: TRBV2
J: TRBJ2-2
D: .
size: few
DNA: TGTGCCAGCAGCGAAAGGGGTGGGGCCGGGGAGCTGTTTTTT
CDR3: CASSERGGAGELFF

V: TRBV6-5
J: TRBJ2-1
D: .
size: .
DNA: TGTGCCAGCACCGCGGACGGTTCCTACAATGAGCAGTTCTTC
CDR3: CASTADGSYNEQFF

V: TRBV6-2/TRBV6-3
J: TRBJ1-1
D: .
size: few
DNA: TGTGCCAGCAGTAAAGCAGGGTCGGGCCCCACTGAAGCTTTCTTT
CDR3: CASSKAGSGPTEAFF

V: TRBV7-8
J: TRBJ2-5
D: TRBD2
size: .
DNA: TGTGCCAGCAGCCAATACGGGACTAGCGGGTCAGCCCAAGAGACCCAGTACTTC
CDR3: CASSQYGTSGSAQETQYF

V: TRBV29-1
J: TRBJ1-5
D: TRBD1
size: once
DNA: TGCAGCGTCGCTGAACCGGGACAGGGAAGGCAGCCCCAGCATTTT
CDR3: CSVAEPGQGRQPQHF

V: TRBV12-3/TRBV12-4
J: TRBJ1-2
D: .
size: .
DNA: TGTGCCAGCAGGGATTCAGGGGTTGGAGGCTACACCTTC
CDR3: CASRDSGVGGYTF

V: TRBV29-1
J: TRBJ1-1
D: .
size: .
DNA: TGCAGCGTTGTTTCGCAGACTGAAGCTTTCTTT
CDR3: CSVVSQTEAFF

V: TRBV6-5
J: TRBJ1-1
D: .
size: .
DNA: TGTGCCAGCAGTTACCAGGGCTCAAGCACTGAAGCTTTCTTT
CDR3: CASSYQGSSTEAFF

V: TRBV6-5
J: TRBJ1-2
D: TRBD1
size: .
DNA: TGTGCCAGCAGGGTGACAGGGATTAACTATGGCTACACCTTC
CDR3: CASRVTGINYGYTF

V: TRBV4-2
J: TRBJ2-3
D: TRBD2
size: .
DNA: TGTGCCAGCAGCCAAACCTTATGGCGGGAGCGGACAGATACGCAGTATTTT
CDR3: CASSQTLWRERTDTQYF

V: TRBV30
J: TRBJ2-6
D: TRBD1
size: .
DNA: TGTGCCTGGAGGAGGGGGCGGTTGGGAGGGGCCAACGTCCTGACTTTC
CDR3: CAWRRGRLGGANVLTF

V: TRBV7-2
J: TRBJ2-1
D: TRBD2
size: .
DNA: TGTGCCAGCAGCTTGGCTAGCGGGAGGTTTGATGAGCAGTTCTTC
CDR3: CASSLASGRFDEQFF

V: TRBV5-1
J: TRBJ2-4
D: TRBD2
size: .
DNA: TGCGCCAGCAGGTGGGGGACTAGCGGAAACATTCAGTACTTC
CDR3: CASRWGTSGNIQYF

V: TRBV4-3
J: TRBJ2-3
D: TRBD2
size: .
DNA: TGCGCCAGCAGCCAAGGGATTCGTTGGCGGGAGGAGAGCACAGATACGCAGTATTTT
CDR3: CASSQGIRWREESTDTQYF

V: TRBV5-4
J: TRBJ1-3
D: TRBD1
size: few
DNA: TGTGCCAGCAGCTTGAGTGGACGGACAGGGGGAACTGGAAACACCATATATTTT
CDR3: CASSLSGRTGGTGNTIYF

V: TRBV4-1
J: TRBJ1-5
D: TRBD1
size: few
DNA: TGCGCCAGCAGCCGCCAGGGACAGGGTCATCAGCCCCAGCATTTT
CDR3: CASSRQGQGHQPQHF

V: TRBV19
J: TRBJ1-4
D: .
size: .
DNA: TGTGCCAGTAGGCAGGGAGACGAAAAACTGTTTTTT
CDR3: CASRQGDEKLFF